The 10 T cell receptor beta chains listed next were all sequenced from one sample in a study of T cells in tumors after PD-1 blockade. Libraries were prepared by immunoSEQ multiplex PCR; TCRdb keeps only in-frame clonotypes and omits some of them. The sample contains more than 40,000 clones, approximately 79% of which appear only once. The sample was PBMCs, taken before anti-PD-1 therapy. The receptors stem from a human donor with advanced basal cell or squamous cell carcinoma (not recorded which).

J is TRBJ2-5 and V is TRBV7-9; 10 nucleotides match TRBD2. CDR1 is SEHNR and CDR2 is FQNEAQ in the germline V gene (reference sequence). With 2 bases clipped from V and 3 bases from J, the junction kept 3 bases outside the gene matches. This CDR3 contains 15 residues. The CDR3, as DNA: TGTGCCAGCAGCTTAATAACTAGCGGGAAAGAGACCCAGTACTTC. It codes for CASSLITSGKETQYF.

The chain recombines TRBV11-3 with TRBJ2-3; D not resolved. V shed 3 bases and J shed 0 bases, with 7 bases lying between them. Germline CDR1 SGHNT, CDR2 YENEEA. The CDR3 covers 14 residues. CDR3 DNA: TGTGCCAGCAGCTTTGACCCTAGCACAGATACGCAGTATTTT. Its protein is CASSFDPSTDTQYF.

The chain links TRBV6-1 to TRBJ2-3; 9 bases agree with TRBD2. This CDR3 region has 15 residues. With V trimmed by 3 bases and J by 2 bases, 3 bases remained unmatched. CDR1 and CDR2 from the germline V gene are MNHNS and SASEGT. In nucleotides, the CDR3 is TGTGCCAGCAGTGAGCGGGAGGGCGCCACAGATACGCAGTATTTT. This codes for CASSEREGATDTQYF.

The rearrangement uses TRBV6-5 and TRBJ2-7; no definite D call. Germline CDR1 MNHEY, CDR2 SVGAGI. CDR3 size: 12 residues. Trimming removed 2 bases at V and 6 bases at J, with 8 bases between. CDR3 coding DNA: TGTGCCAGCAGTTACCGGACGGGCGAGCAGTACTTC. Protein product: CASSYRTGEQYF.

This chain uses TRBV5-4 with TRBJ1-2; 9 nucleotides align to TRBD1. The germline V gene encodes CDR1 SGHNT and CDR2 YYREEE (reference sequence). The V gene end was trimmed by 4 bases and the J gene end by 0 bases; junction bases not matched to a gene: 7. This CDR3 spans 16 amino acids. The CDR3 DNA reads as TGTGCCAGCAGCCGGGGACAGGGCGCCTCTAACTATGGCTACACCTTC. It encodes CASSRGQGASNYGYTF. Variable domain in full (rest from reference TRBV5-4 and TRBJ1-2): ETGVTQSPTHLIKTRGQQVTLRCSSQSGHNTVSWYQQALGQGPQFIFQYYREEENGRGNFPPRFSGLQFPNYSSELNVNALELDDSALYLCASSRGQGASNYGYTFGSGTRLTVV.

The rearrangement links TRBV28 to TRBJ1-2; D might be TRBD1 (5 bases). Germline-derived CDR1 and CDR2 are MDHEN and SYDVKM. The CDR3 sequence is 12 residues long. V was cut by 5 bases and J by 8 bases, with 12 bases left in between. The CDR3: CASSPRDVGYTF. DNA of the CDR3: TGTGCCAGCAGTCCCCGGGACGTAGGCTACACCTTC.

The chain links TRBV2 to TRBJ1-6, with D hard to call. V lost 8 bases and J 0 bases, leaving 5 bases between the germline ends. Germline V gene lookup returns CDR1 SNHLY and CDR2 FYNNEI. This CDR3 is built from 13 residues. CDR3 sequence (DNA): TGTGCCAGCCAGACCTCCTATAATTCACCCCTCCACTTT. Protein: CASQTSYNSPLHF.

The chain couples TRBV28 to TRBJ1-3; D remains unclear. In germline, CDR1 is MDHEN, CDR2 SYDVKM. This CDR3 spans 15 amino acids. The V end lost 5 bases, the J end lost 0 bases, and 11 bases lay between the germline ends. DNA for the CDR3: TGTGCCAGCAGTCCCGACTTAAACTCTGGAAACACCATATATTTT. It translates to CASSPDLNSGNTIYF.

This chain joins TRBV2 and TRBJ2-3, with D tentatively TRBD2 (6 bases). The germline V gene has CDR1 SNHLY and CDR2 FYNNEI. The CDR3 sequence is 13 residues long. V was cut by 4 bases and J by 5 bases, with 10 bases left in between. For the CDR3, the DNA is TGTGCCAGCAGTGGCTCGGGGGTAGATACGCAGTATTTT. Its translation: CASSGSGVDTQYF.

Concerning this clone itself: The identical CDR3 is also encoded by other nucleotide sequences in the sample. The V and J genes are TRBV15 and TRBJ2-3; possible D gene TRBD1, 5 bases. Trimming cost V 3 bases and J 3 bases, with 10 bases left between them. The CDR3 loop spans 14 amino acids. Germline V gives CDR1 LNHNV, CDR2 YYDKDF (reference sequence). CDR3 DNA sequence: TGTGCCACCAGCAGGGGGCAAACAACAGATACGCAGTATTTT. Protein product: CATSRGQTTDTQYF. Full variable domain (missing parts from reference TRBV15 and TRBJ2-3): DAMVIQNPRYQVTQFGKPVTLSCSQTLNHNVMYWYQQKSSQAPKLLFHYYDKDFNNEADTPDNFQSRRPNTSFCFLDIRSPGLGDTAMYLCATSRGQTTDTQYFGPGTRLTVL.